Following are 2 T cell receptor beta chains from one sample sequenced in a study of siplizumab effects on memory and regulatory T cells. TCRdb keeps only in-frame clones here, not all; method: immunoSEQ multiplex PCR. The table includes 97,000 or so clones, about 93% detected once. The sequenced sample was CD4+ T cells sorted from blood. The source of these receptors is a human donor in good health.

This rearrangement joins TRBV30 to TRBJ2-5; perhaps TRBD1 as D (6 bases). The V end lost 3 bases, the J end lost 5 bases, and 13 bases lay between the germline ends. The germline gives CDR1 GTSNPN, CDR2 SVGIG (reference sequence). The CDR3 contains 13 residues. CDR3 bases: TGTGCCTGGAGAAACAGGGCTGAGGAGACCCAGTACTTC. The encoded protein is CAWRNRAEETQYF.

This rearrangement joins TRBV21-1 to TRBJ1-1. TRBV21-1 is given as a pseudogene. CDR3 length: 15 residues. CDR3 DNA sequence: TGTGCCAGCAGCAACGGCTACAGGGAGGTCACTGAAGCTTTCTTT. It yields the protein CASSNGYREVTEAFF.